This TCR beta chain is drawn from a study of cytomegalovirus exposure and HLA in healthy donors. PCR involved 60 Vbeta and 13 Jbeta primers. The data were produced by immunoSEQ multiplex PCR, yet TCRdb's version contains in-frame clones alone and is incomplete. The sample has hundreds of thousands of clones, just over 70% seen once. The CDR3 covers 19 residues. The germline CDR1 and CDR2 sequences are SQVTM and ANQGSEA. The trim removed 6 bases at V and 5 bases at J, leaving 15 bases unmatched. This clone has just a few counts. Sample: PBMCs. The receptor's source is a female donor in good health and CMV-seronegative. The V and J genes are TRBV29-1 and TRBJ2-2; 16 bases fit TRBD2. DNA of the CDR3: TGCAGCGTCGCTAGGGGACTAGCGGGAGGGCCTAGTTCGACCGGGGAGCTGTTTTTT. Its protein product is CSVARGLAGGPSSTGELFF.